One sample yielded the 13 T cell receptor beta chains listed below, sequenced in a study of blood T cells in healthy people across ages. Through a sample-barcoded 5' primer and a J-beta primer mix, a second PCR was run for 7 to 11 cycles. TCRdb analysed the 5' RACE reads with MiXCR anew, one entry per CDR3 protein. The repertoire holds around 1,900,000 distinct CDR3 sequences, approximately 40% seen once, with roughly 23% in the top ten. The sequencing input was blood. The receptors were gathered from a human donor in good health.

The genes are TRBV7-9 and TRBJ1-4; 7 bases align to TRBD1. V lost 4 bases and J lost 3; bases outside the gene matches: 5. Germline V gene sequence: CDR1 SEHNR, CDR2 FQNEAQ (reference sequence). The CDR3 runs 15 residues. DNA for the CDR3: TGTGCCAGCAGCTCCCAGGGGGAGGCTAATGAAAAACTGTTTTTT. Translated: CASSSQGEANEKLFF.

This clonotype was detected only a few times. J is TRBJ1-1 and V is TRBV5-1; D not certain. V gave up 1 base and J gave up 5 bases, with 12 bases separating them. The CDR3 runs 14 residues. Looked up from germline, CDR1 is SGHRS and CDR2 is YFSETQ. The CDR3 loop is CASSLSGTTTEAFF. CDR3 coding DNA: TGCGCCAGCAGCTTGTCGGGAACTACTACTGAAGCTTTCTTT.

As concerns this clonotype: One end of the junction is discordant with germline, which a read error may explain. The rearrangement joins TRBV12-5 to TRBJ2-1; D unclear. From germline, CDR1 is LGHNT and CDR2 FRNRAP. CDR3 size: 15 residues. The CDR3 nucleotides read TGTGCTAGTGGTTTGGATGGTTTGGCGGTAAATGGGCAGTTCTTC. Its translation is CASGLDGLAVNGQFF.

The chain couples TRBV7-9 to TRBJ1-2; TRBD1 matches 8 bases. Germline V gene data show CDR1 as SEHNR and CDR2 as FQNEAQ (reference sequence). There are 16 residues in the CDR3. V lost 5 bases, J lost 6 bases, and 14 bases stayed unmatched. CDR3 region: CASSTTGTGFPDGYTF. In DNA form, the CDR3 reads TGTGCCAGCAGCACAACCGGGACAGGTTTTCCCGATGGCTACACCTTC.

This clonotype was counted a few times. The rearrangement joins TRBV28 to TRBJ2-5; 8 positions match TRBD2. This CDR3 has 17 amino acids. The J segment lost 3 bases and the V segment lost 8 bases, leaving 17 bases of the junction unmatched. Germline CDR1 MDHEN, CDR2 SYDVKM. CDR3: CASCAYVSGGKKETQYF. In DNA, the CDR3 is TGTGCCAGCTGCGCTTATGTCTCGGGGGGGAAGAAAGAGACCCAGTACTTC.

The chain couples TRBV7-9 to TRBJ1-4, with unresolved D. The germline V gene encodes CDR1 SEHNR and CDR2 FQNEAQ (reference sequence). The length of the CDR3 is 14 residues. V lost 1 base and J lost 2, with 5 bases in between. CDR3 residues: CASSLDYTNEKLFF. The DNA of the CDR3 is TGTGCCAGCAGCTTAGATTATACTAATGAAAAACTGTTTTTT.

The chain links TRBV5-6 to TRBJ2-5; D possibly corresponds to TRBD1 (5 bases). V was clipped by 0 bases and J by 11 bases, with 26 bases between them. Germline V gene data show CDR1 as SGHDT and CDR2 as YYEEEE. This CDR3 comprises 17 residues. Here the CDR3 DNA reads TGTGCCAGCAGCTTGGGGTACTCAGGGTCGGTTTTGAATGAGCAGTACTTC. It yields the protein CASSLGYSGSVLNEQYF. The full variable domain, completed using reference TRBV5-6 and TRBJ2-5, is DAGVTQSPTHLIKTRGQQVTLRCSPKSGHDTVSWYQQALGQGPQFIFQYYEEEERQRGNFPDRFSGHQFPNYSSELNVNALLLGDSALYLCASSLGYSGSVLNEQYFGPGTRLLVL.

This clonotype occurred a few times. The chain joins TRBV7-2 to TRBJ2-4; 10 nucleotides align to TRBD1. The trim removed 1 base at V and 10 bases at J, leaving 4 bases unmatched. The CDR3 is 14 residues long. The germline CDR1 and CDR2 sequences are SGHTA and FQGNSA. The CDR3 DNA is TGTGCCAGCAGCTTAGGCCGGGACAGGGGAATTCAGTACTTC. This gives the protein CASSLGRDRGIQYF.

This clonotype was detected only a few times. The chain has TRBV27 and TRBJ1-1, with D tentatively TRBD1 (5 bases). Germline V CDR1 and CDR2: MNHEY, SMNVEV (reference sequence). V was trimmed by 7 bases and J by 1 base, leaving 19 bases between them. CDR3 length: 16 residues. The CDR3 here is CASNSLGRLRNTEAFF. The DNA of the CDR3 is TGTGCCAGCAACAGCTTGGGACGACTGAGGAACACTGAAGCTTTCTTT.

This rearrangement joins TRBV29-1 to TRBJ2-7, with D perhaps assigned TRBD1 or TRBD2 (5 bases each). There are 15 residues in the CDR3. The germline gives CDR1 SQVTM, CDR2 ANQGSEA. Trimming left V 6 bases short and J 0 bases short, with 18 bases between. The CDR3 bases are TGCAGCGTCCTACTAGGGGCGTGGGACTCCTACGAGCAGTACTTC. Its protein product is CSVLLGAWDSYEQYF.

The gene calls are TRBV5-6 and TRBJ1-2; D not resolved. Deletions cut 4 bases from V and 1 base from J, with 14 bases between. There are 15 residues in the CDR3. In germline, CDR1 is SGHDT, CDR2 YYEEEE. CDR3 in DNA: TGTGCCAGCAGCCCAGGACCGACCAATAACTATGGCTACACCTTC. Translated, it gives CASSPGPTNNYGYTF.

The rearrangement links TRBV7-9 to TRBJ1-2; possibly TRBD1 for D (5 bases). This CDR3 is built from 15 residues. With 4 bases removed from V and 0 bases from J, the gap between germline ends came to 12 bases. The germline V gene has CDR1 SEHNR and CDR2 FQNEAQ (reference sequence). The chain's CDR3 is CASSSDGGANYGYTF. In DNA, the CDR3 is TGTGCCAGCAGCTCAGACGGGGGAGCTAACTATGGCTACACCTTC.

The V and J genes are TRBV5-1 and TRBJ2-7, with 11 nucleotides matching TRBD1. The germline V gene encodes CDR1 SGHRS and CDR2 YFSETQ. J was trimmed by 4 bases and V by 0 bases; bases with no gene match: 6. The CDR3 is 16 amino acids. The CDR3 nucleotides read TGCGCCAGCAGCTTGGGTCCGGGACAGGGGGTGTACGAGCAGTACTTC. This translates into CASSLGPGQGVYEQYF. Together with reference TRBV5-1 and TRBJ2-7, the CDR3 gives the full variable domain: KAGVTQTPRYLIKTRGQQVTLSCSPISGHRSVSWYQQTPGQGLQFLFEYFSETQRNKGNFPGRFSGRQFSNSRSEMNVSTLELGDSALYLCASSLGPGQGVYEQYFGPGTRLTVT.